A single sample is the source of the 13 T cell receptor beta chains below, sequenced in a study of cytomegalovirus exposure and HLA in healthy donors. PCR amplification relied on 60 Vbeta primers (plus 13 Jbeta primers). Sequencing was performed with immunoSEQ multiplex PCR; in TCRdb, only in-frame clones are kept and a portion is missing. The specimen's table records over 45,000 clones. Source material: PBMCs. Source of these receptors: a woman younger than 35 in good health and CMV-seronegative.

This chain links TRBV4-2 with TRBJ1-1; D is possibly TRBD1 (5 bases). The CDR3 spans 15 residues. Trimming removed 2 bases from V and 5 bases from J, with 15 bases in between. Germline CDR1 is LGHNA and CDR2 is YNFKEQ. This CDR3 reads CASSQFGRARTEAFF. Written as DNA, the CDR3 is TGTGCCAGCAGCCAATTTGGCAGGGCGCGGACTGAAGCTTTCTTT.

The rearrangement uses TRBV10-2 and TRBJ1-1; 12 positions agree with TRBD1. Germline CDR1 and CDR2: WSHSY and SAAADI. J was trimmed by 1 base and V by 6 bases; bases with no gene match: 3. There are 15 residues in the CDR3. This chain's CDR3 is CASRRDRGRNTEAFF. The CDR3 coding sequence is TGCGCCAGCAGACGGGACAGGGGGCGGAACACTGAAGCTTTCTTT.

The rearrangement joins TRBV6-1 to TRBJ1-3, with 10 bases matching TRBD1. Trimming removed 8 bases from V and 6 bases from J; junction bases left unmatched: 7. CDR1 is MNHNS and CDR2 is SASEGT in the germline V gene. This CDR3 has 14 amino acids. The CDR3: CASGPGQGTNTIYF. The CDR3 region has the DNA TGTGCCAGCGGCCCGGGACAGGGGACAAACACCATATATTTT.

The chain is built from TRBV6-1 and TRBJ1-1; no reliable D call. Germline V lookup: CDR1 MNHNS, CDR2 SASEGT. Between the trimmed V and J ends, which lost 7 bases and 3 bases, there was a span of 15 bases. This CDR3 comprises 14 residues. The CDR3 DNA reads TGTGCCAGCAATCCAGCCTTCGAGGACACTGAAGCTTTCTTT. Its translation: CASNPAFEDTEAFF.

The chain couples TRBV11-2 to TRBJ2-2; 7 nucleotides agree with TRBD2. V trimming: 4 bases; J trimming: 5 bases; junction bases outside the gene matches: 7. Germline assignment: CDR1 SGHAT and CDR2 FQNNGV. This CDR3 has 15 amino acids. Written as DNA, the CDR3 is TGTGCCAGCAGCTGGGGGACTACTCAGACCGGGGAGCTGTTTTTT. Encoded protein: CASSWGTTQTGELFF.

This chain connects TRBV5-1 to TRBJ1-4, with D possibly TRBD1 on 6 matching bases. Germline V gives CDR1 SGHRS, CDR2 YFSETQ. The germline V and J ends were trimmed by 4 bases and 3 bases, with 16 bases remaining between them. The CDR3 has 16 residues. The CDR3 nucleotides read TGCGCCAGCAGCCGGGGCGGGGGGCTAGCTAATGAAAAACTGTTTTTT. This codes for CASSRGGGLANEKLFF.

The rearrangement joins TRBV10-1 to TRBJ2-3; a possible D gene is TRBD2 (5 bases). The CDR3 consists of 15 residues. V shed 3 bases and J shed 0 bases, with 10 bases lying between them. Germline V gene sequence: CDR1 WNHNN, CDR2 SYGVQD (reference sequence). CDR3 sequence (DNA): TGCGCCAGCAGTGACCGGGGTTCTAGCACAGATACGCAGTATTTT. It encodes CASSDRGSSTDTQYF.

The CDR3 DNA reads TGTGCCAGCACTCTAAGGGGCTCCGTGGCTGGCTACACCTTC. Its translation is CASTLRGSVAGYTF. The gene calls are TRBV19 and TRBJ1-2, with a weak D call TRBD1 (5 bases). CDR3 length: 14 residues. CDR1 is LNHDA, CDR2 SQIVND, per germline (reference sequence). V lost 9 bases and J lost 7, with 21 bases in between.

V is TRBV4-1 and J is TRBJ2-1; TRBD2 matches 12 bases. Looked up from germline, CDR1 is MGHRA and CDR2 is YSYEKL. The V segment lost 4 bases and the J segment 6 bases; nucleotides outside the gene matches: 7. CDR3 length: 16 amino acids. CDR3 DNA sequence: TGCGCCAGCAGCCCCGGACTAGCGGGGCTGAGCAATGAGCAGTTCTTC. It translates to CASSPGLAGLSNEQFF.

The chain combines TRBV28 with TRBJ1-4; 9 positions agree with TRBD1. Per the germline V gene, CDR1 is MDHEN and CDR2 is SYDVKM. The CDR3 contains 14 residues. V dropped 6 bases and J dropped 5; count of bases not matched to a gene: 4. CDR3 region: CASRRQGGNEKLFF. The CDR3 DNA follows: TGTGCCAGCAGGAGACAGGGGGGAAATGAAAAACTGTTTTTT.

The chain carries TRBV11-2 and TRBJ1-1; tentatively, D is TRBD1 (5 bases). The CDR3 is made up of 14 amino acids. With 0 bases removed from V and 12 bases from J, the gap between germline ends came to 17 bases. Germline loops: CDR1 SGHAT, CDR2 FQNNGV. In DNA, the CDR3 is TGTGCCAGCAGCTTAGATCTACAGGTTTCCCGACCTTTCTTT. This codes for CASSLDLQVSRPFF.

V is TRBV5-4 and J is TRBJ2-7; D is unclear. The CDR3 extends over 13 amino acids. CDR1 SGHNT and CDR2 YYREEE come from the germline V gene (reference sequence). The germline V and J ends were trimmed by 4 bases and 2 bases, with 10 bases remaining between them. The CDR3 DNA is TGTGCCAGCAGCCACTCCTCGCCCTACGAGCAGTACTTC. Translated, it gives CASSHSSPYEQYF.

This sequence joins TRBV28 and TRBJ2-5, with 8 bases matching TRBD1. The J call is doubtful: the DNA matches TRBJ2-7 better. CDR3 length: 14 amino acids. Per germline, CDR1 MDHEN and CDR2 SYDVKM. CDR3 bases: TGTGCCAGCAGGCTTACAGGGGGAAAGCTCGAGCAGTACTTC. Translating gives CASRLTGGKLEQYF.